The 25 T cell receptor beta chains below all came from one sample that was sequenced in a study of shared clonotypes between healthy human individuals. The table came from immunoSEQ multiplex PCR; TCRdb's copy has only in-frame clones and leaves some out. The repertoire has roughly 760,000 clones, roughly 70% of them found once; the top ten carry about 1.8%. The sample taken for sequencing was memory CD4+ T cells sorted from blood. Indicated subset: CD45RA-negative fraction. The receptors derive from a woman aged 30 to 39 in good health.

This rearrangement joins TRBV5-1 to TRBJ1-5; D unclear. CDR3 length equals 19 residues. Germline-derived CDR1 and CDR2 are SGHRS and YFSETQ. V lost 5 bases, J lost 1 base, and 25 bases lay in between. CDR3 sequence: CASSCYPTASATSNQPQHF. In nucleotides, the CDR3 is TGCGCCAGCAGTTGCTACCCTACAGCCTCCGCGACGAGCAATCAGCCCCAGCATTTT. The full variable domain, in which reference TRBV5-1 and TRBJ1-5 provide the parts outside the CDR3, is KAGVTQTPRYLIKTRGQQVTLSCSPISGHRSVSWYQQTPGQGLQFLFEYFSETQRNKGNFPGRFSGRQFSNSRSEMNVSTLELGDSALYLCASSCYPTASATSNQPQHFGDGTRLSIL.

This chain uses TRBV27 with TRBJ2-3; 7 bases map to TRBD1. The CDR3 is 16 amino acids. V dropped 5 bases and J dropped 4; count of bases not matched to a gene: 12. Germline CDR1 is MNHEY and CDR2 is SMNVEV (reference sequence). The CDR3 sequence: CASSDRQGVGPDTQYF. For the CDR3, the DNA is TGTGCCAGCAGTGACAGACAGGGCGTAGGCCCAGATACGCAGTATTTT.

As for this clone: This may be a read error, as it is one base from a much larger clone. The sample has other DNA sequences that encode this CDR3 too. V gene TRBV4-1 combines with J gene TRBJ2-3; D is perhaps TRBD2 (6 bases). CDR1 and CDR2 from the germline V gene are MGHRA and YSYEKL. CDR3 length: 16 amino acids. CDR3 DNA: TGTGCCAGCAGCCGACAGCAGCGGGCGGACACAGATACGCAGTATTTT. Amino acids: CASSRQQRADTDTQYF.

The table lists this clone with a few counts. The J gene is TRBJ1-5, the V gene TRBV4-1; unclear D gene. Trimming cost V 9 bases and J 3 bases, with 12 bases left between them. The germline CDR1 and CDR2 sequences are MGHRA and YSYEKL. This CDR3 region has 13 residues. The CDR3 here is CASARRDNQPQHF. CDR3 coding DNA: TGCGCCAGTGCAAGACGGGACAATCAGCCCCAGCATTTT.

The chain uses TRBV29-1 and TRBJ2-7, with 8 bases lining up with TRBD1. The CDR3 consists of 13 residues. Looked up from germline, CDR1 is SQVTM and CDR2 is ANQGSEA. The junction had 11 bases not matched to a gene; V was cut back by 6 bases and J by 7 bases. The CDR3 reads CSVLARGPEEQYF. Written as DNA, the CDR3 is TGCAGCGTCCTTGCCAGGGGGCCGGAGGAGCAGTACTTC.

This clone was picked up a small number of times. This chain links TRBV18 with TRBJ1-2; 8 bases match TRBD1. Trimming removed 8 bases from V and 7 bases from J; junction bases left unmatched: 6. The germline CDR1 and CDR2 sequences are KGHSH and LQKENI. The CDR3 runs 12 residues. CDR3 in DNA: TGTGCCAGCACAGGGGGGAATACTGGCTACACCTTC. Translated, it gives CASTGGNTGYTF.

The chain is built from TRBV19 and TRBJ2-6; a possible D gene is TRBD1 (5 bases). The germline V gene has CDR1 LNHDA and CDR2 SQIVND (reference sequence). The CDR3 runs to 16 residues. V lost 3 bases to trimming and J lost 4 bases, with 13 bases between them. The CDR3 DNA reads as TGTGCCAGTAGTATTTCCAGGGCCCCCGGGGCCAACGTCCTGACTTTC. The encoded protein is CASSISRAPGANVLTF. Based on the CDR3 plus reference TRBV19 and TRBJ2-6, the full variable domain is DGGITQSPKYLFRKEGQNVTLSCEQNLNHDAMYWYRQDPGQGLRLIYYSQIVNDFQKGDIAEGYSVSREKKESFPLTVTSAQKNPTAFYLCASSISRAPGANVLTFGAGSRLTVL.

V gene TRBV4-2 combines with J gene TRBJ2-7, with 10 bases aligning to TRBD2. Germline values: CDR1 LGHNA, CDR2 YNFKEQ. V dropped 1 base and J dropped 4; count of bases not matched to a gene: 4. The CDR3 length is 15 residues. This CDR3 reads CASSQAPSGSYEQYF. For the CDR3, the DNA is TGTGCCAGCAGCCAAGCGCCTAGCGGGAGTTACGAGCAGTACTTC.

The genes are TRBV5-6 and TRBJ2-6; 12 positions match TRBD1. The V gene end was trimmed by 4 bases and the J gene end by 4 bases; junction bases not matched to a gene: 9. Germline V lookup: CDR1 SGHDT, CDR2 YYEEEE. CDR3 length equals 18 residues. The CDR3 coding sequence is TGTGCCAGCAGCCGGGACAGGGGGCTTCTATCCGGGGCCAACGTCCTGACTTTC. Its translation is CASSRDRGLLSGANVLTF.

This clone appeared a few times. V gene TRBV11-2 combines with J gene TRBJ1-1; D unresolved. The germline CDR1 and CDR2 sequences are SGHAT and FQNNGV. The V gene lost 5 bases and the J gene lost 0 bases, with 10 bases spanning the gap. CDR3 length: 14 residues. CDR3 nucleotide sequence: TGTGCCAGCAGCACCAGCTGGCTGAACACTGAAGCTTTCTTT. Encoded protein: CASSTSWLNTEAFF.

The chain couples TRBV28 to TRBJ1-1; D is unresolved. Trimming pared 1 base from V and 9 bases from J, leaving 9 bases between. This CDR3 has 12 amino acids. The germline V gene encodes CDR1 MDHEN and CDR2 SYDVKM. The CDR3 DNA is TGTGCCAGCAGTTTATCGTCGGAGAAAGCTTTCTTT. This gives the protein CASSLSSEKAFF.

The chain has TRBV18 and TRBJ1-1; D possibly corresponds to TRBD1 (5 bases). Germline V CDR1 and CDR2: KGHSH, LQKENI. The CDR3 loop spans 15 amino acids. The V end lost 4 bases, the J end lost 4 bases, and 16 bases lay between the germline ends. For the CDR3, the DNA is TGTGCCAGCTCACGGGATGGGAGGGGACCCACTGAAGCTTTCTTT. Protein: CASSRDGRGPTEAFF.

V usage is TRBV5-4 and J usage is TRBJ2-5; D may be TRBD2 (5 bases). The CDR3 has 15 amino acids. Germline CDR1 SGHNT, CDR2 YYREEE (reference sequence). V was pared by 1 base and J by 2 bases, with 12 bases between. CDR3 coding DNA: TGTGCCAGCAGCTTGCGGGGTTCCGGACAAGAGACCCAGTACTTC. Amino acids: CASSLRGSGQETQYF. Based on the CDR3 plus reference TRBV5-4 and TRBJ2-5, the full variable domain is ETGVTQSPTHLIKTRGQQVTLRCSSQSGHNTVSWYQQALGQGPQFIFQYYREEENGRGNFPPRFSGLQFPNYSSELNVNALELDDSALYLCASSLRGSGQETQYFGPGTRLLVL.

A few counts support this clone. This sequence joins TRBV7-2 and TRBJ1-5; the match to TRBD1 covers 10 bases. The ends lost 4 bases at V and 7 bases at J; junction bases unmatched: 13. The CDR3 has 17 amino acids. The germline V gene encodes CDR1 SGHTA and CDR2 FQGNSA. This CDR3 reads CASSSGMGQGSWQPQHF. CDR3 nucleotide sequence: TGTGCCAGCAGCTCTGGGATGGGACAGGGGAGTTGGCAGCCCCAGCATTTT. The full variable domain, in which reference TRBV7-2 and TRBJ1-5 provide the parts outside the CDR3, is GAGVSQSPSNKVTEKGKDVELRCDPISGHTALYWYRQSLGQGLEFLIYFQGNSAPDKSGLPSDRFSAERTGGSVSTLTIQRTQQEDSAVYLCASSSGMGQGSWQPQHFGDGTRLSIL.

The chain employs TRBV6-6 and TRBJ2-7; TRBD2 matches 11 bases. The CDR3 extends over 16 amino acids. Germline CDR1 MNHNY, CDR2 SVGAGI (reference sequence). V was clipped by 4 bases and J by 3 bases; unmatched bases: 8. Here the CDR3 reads CASSFDSGTSGYEQYF. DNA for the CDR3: TGTGCCAGCAGTTTCGACTCCGGGACTAGCGGCTACGAGCAGTACTTC.

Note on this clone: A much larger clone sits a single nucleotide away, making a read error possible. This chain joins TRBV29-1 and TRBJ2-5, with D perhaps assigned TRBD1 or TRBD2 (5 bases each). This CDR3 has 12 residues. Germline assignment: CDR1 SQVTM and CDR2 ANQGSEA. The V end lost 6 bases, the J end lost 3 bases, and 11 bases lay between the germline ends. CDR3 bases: TGCAGCGTCGTCGGGACGGAAGAGACCCAGTACTTC. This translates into CSVVGTEETQYF.

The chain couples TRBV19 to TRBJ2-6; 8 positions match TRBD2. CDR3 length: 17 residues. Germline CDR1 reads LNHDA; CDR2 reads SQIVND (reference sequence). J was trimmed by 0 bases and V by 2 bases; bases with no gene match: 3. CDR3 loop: CASSILAGPSGANVLTF. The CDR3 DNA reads TGTGCCAGTAGTATACTAGCGGGCCCCTCTGGGGCCAACGTCCTGACTTTC.

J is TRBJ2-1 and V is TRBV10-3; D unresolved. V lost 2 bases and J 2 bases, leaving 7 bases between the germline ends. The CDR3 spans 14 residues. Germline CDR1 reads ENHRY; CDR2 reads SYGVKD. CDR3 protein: CAISEGNPYNEQFF. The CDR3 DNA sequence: TGTGCCATCAGTGAGGGTAACCCCTACAATGAGCAGTTCTTC.

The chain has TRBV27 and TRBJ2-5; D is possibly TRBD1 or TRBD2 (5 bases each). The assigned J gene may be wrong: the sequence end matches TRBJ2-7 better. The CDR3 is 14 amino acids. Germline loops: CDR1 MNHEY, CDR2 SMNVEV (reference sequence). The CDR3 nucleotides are TGTGCCAGCACCACAACTTGGGGGTCTCACGAGCAGTACTTC. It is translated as CASTTTWGSHEQYF.

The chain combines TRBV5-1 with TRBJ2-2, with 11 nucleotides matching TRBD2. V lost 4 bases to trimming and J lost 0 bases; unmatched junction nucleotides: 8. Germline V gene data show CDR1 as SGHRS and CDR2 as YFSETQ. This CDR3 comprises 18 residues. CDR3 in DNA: TGCGCCAGCAGCCTGGGGACTAGCGGTTTCACGAACACCGGGGAGCTGTTTTTT. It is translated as CASSLGTSGFTNTGELFF.

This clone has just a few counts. CDR3 protein: CASSLDQTYGYTF. CDR3 bases: TGCGCCAGCAGCTTAGACCAGACCTATGGCTACACCTTC. This chain joins TRBV5-1 and TRBJ1-2; no reliable D call. This CDR3 is 13 amino acids long. Per the germline V gene, CDR1 is SGHRS and CDR2 is YFSETQ. V lost 2 bases and J 4 bases, leaving 9 bases between the germline ends.

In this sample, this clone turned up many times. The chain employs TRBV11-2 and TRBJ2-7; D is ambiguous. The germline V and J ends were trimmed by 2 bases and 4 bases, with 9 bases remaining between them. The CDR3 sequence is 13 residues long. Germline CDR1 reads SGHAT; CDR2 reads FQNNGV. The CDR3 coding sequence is TGTGCCAGCAGCTTAATAGACGGGTACGAGCAGTACTTC. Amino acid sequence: CASSLIDGYEQYF.

This CDR3 is CASSQAPGPDYNEQFF. The CDR3 bases are TGCGCCAGCAGCCAAGCACCGGGTCCCGATTACAATGAGCAGTTCTTC. The chain has TRBV4-1 and TRBJ2-1; unclear D gene. Germline CDR1 MGHRA, CDR2 YSYEKL. CDR3 length: 16 residues. V lost 1 base and J 4 bases, leaving 14 bases between the germline ends.

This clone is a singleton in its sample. The CDR3 loop reads CASSLIQQGVGGYTF. The CDR3 DNA sequence: TGCGCCAGCAGCTTGATCCAACAGGGCGTCGGTGGCTACACCTTC. The chain joins TRBV5-1 to TRBJ1-2, with D maybe TRBD1 (6 bases). The CDR3 has 15 residues. From germline, CDR1 is SGHRS and CDR2 YFSETQ. V was trimmed by 1 base and J by 7 bases, leaving 17 bases between them.

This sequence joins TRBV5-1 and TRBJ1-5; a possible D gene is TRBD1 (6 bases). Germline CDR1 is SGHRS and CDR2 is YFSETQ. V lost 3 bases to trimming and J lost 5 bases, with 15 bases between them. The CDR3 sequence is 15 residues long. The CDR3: CASSSVPGDYQPQHF. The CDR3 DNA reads TGCGCCAGCAGCTCAGTACCAGGGGATTATCAGCCCCAGCATTTT. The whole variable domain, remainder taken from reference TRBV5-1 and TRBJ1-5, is KAGVTQTPRYLIKTRGQQVTLSCSPISGHRSVSWYQQTPGQGLQFLFEYFSETQRNKGNFPGRFSGRQFSNSRSEMNVSTLELGDSALYLCASSSVPGDYQPQHFGDGTRLSIL.